The clone carrying this T cell receptor beta chain was found many times. Its specificity is not known. This sample is part of a study of T cells in Graves' hyperthyroidism and ophthalmopathy. For the study at large: Peripheral blood was secured at the point of initial diagnosis, before any treatment. Study-wide results and caveats: The model's output predicted ophthalmopathy at a median of roughly 6.9 months prior to onset.

Graves' hyperthyroidism showing no ophthalmopathy progression within 18 months was considered stable. PBMCs were sourced from more than 7.5 ml fresh peripheral blood. Germline V gene lookup returns CDR1 GTSNPN and CDR2 SVGIG (reference sequence). After removal of 4 bases from V and 7 bases from J, the junction contained 16 bases not matched to a gene. The CDR3 extends over 16 amino acids. RNA transcripts gave rise to amplified TCR beta CDR3 regions. HTBI primers were used for first-round RT-PCR of the TCR CDR3. MiXCR, applied by TCRdb to the multiplex PCR reads, yields one record per CDR3 protein. The data hold a few hundred thousand distinct CDR3 sequences, with roughly an eighth observed a single time.

Sequences were obtained from blood. This sequence joins TRBV30 and TRBJ2-1; 7 nucleotides agree with TRBD2. The sequence came from a woman aged 18-29 years with Graves' hyperthyroidism. The CDR3 nucleotides are TGTGCCTGGATGTTATTGGCGGGAGATGAATGGAATGAGCAGTTCTTC. Its translation: CAWMLLAGDEWNEQFF.